This T cell receptor beta chain is from a study of OX40 agonist ivuxolimab in advanced cancers. As for the study in general: Patients assigned to dose escalation were diagnosed with hepatocellular carcinoma, melanoma, renal cell or head and neck cancer. Three patients showed partial responses: one hepatocellular carcinoma and two cutaneous melanoma cases. Study findings and constraints: CD8+ T cells (on average) carried more expanded clones than CD4+ T cells. Among the nonresponders, some also had low normalized T-cell clonal expansion.

Germline V gene sequence: CDR1 GTSNPN, CDR2 SVGIG (reference sequence). This CDR3 contains 10 residues. Here immunoSEQ multiplex PCR was the method, and the copy in TCRdb shows in-frame clones only, minus some. The sample contains around 38,000 clones, just under 80% of which appear only once. Comment on this clone: Its antigen is undetermined.

The sequence was collected from an adult with an advanced solid tumor such as melanoma, head and neck, liver or kidney cancer. The sample here was CD4+ or CD8+ T cells sorted from blood, taken in a trial of the OX40 agonist ivuxolimab. This chain joins TRBV30 and TRBJ2-1; 7 bases match TRBD2. The chain's CDR3 is CAGGSNEQFF. CDR3 DNA: TGTGCGGGGGGGAGTAATGAGCAGTTCTTC.